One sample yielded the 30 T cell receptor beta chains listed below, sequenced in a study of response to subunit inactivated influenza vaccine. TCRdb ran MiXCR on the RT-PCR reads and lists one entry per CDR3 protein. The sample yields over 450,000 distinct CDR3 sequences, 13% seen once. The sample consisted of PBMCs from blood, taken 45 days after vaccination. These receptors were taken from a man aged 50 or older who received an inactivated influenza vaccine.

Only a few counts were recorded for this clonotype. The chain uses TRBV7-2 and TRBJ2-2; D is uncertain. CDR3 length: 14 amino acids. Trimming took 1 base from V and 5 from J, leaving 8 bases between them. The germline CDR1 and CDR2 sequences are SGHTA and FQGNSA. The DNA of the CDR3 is TGTGCCAGCAGCTTAGGCGAAAGGACCGGGGAGCTGTTTTTT. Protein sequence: CASSLGERTGELFF. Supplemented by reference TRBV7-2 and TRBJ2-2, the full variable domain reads GAGVSQSPSNKVTEKGKDVELRCDPISGHTALYWYRQSLGQGLEFLIYFQGNSAPDKSGLPSDRFSAERTGGSVSTLTIQRTQQEDSAVYLCASSLGERTGELFFGEGSRLTVL.

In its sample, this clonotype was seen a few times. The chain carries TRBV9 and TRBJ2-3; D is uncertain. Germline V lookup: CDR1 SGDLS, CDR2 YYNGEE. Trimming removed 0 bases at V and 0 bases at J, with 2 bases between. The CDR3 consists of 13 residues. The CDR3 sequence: CASSVGSTDTQYF. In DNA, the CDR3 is TGTGCCAGCAGCGTAGGGAGCACAGATACGCAGTATTTT.

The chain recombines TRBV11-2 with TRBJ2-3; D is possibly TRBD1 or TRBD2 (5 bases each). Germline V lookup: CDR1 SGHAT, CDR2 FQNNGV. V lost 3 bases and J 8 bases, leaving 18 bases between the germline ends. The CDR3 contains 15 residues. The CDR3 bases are TGTGCCAGCAGCTTCATCTTTGGGGACCCAAGTACGCAGTATTTT. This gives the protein CASSFIFGDPSTQYF.

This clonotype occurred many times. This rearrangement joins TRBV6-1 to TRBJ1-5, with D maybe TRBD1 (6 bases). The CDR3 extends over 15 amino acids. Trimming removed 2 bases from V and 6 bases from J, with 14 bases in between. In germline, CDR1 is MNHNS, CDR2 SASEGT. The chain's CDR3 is CASSELSRGFQPQHF. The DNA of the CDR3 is TGTGCCAGCAGTGAATTGTCGAGGGGGTTTCAGCCCCAGCATTTT.

CDR3 sequence reads: CASSLSIEQYF. Written as DNA, the CDR3 is TGTGCCAGCAGCCTTAGCATCGAGCAGTACTTC. The V call is TRBV6-2 or TRBV6-3, the J call TRBJ2-7; D remains unclear. From germline, CDR1 is MNHEY and CDR2 SVGEGT. The CDR3 consists of 11 residues. V lost 6 bases to trimming and J lost 6 bases, with 9 bases between them.

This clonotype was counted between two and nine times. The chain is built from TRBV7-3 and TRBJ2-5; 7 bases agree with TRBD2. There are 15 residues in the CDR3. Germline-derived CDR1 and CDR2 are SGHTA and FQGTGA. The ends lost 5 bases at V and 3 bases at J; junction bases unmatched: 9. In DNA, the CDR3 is TGTGCCAGCAGCCCCTGGGGGGGTCAAGAAGAGACCCAGTACTTC. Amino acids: CASSPWGGQEETQYF.

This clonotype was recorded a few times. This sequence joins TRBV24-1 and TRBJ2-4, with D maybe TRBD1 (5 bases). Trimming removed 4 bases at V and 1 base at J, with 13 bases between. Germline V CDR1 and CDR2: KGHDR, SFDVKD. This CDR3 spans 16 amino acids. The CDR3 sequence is CATSDGTGLAKNIQYF. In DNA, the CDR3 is TGTGCCACCAGTGACGGCACAGGTTTGGCCAAAAACATTCAGTACTTC.

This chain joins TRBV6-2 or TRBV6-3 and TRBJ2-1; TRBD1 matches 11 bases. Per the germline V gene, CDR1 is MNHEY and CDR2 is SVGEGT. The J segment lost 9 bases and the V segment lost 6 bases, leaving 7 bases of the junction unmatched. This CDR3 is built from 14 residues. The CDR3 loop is CASSPDRGPGEQFF. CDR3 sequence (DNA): TGTGCCAGCAGCCCGGACAGGGGGCCTGGTGAGCAGTTCTTC.

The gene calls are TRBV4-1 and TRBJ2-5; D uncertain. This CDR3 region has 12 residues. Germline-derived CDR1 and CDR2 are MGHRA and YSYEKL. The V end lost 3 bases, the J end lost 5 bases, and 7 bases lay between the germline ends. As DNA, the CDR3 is TGCGCCAGCAGCCACATCGCGGAGACCCAGTACTTC. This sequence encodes CASSHIAETQYF.

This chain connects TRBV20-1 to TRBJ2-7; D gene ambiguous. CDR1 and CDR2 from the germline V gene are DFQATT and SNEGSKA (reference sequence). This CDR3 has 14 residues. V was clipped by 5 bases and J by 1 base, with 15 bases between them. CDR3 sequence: CSAPLEARSYEQYF. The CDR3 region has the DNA TGCAGTGCTCCTCTCGAGGCTAGATCCTACGAGCAGTACTTC.

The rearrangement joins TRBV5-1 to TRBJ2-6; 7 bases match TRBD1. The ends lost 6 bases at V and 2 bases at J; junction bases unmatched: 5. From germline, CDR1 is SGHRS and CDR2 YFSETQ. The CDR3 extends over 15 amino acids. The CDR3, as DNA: TGCGCCAGCAACCGGGGACAGCCTGGGGCCAACGTCCTGACTTTC. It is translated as CASNRGQPGANVLTF.

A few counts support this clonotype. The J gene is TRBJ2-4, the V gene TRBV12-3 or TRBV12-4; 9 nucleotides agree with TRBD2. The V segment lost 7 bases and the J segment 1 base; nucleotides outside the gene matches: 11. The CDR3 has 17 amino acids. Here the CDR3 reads CASTFAGTSLAKNIQYF. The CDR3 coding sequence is TGTGCCAGCACCTTCGCCGGGACTAGCCTTGCCAAAAACATTCAGTACTTC.

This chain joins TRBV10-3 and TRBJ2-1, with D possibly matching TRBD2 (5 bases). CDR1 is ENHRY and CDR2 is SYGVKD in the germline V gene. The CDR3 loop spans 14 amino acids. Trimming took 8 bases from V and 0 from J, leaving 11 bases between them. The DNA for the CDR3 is TGTGCCATCGCTAGCAGGAGCTCCTACAATGAGCAGTTCTTC. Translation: CAIASRSSYNEQFF.

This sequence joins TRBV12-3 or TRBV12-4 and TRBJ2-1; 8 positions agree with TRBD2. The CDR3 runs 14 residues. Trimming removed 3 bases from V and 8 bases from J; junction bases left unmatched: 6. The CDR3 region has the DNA TGTGCCAGCAGTTTTGGGACTAGTCACTATGAGCAGTTCTTC. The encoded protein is CASSFGTSHYEQFF.

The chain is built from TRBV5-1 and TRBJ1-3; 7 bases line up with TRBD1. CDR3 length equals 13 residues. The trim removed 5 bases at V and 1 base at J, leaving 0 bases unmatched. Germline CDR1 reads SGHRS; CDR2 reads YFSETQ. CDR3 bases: TGCGCCAGCAGGACAGGGTCTGGAAACACCATATATTTT. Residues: CASRTGSGNTIYF.

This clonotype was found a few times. CDR3 sequence (DNA): TGTGCCATCAACGCCGGGGGCGAGCAGTACTTC. This translates into CAINAGGEQYF. The chain has TRBV10-3 and TRBJ2-7; TRBD2 is a possible D gene (6 bases). Looked up from germline, CDR1 is ENHRY and CDR2 is SYGVKD. The CDR3 extends over 11 amino acids. Between the trimmed V and J ends, which lost 7 bases and 6 bases, there was a span of 10 bases.

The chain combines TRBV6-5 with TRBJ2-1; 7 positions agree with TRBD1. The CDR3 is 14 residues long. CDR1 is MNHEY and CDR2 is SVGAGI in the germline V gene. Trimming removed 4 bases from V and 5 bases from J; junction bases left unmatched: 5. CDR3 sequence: CASSLKQGNNEQFF. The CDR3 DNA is TGTGCCAGCAGTTTGAAACAGGGGAACAATGAGCAGTTCTTC.

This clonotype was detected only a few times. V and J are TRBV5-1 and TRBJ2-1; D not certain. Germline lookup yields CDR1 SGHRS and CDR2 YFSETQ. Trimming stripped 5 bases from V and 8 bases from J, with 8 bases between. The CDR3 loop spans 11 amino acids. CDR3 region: CASRMLYEQFF. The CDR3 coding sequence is TGCGCCAGCAGAATGTTGTATGAGCAGTTCTTC.

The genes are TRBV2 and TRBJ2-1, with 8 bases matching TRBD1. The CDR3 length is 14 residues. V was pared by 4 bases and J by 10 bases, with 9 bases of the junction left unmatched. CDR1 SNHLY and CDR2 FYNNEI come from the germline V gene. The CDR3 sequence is CASSARSGGYEQFF. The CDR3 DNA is TGTGCCAGCAGTGCTCGCTCAGGGGGCTACGAGCAGTTCTTC. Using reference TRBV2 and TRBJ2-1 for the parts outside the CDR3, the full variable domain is EPEVTQTPSHQVTQMGQEVILRCVPISNHLYFYWYRQILGQKVEFLVSFYNNEISEKSEIFDDQFSVERPDGSNFTLKIRSTKLEDSAMYFCASSARSGGYEQFFGPGTRLTVL.

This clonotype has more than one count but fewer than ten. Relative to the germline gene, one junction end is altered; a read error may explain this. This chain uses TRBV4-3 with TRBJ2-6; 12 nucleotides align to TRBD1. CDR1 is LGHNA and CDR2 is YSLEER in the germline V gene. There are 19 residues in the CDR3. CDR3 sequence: CASSEELGQGATGANVLTF. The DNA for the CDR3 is TGCGCCAGCAGCGAAGAATTGGGACAGGGGGCGACTGGGGCCAACGTCCTGACTTTC.

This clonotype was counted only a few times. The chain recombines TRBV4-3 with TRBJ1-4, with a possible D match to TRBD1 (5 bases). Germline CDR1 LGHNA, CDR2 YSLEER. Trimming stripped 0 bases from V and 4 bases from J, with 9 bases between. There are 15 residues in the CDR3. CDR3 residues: CASSQDRAYNEKLFF. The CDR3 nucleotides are TGCGCCAGCAGCCAAGACAGGGCTTATAATGAAAAACTGTTTTTT.

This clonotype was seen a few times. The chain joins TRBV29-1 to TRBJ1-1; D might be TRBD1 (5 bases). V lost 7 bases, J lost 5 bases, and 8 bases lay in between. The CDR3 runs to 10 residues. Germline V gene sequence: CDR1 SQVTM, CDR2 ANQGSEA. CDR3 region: CSAGGTEAFF. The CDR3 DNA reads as TGCAGCGCTGGGGGGACTGAAGCTTTCTTT.

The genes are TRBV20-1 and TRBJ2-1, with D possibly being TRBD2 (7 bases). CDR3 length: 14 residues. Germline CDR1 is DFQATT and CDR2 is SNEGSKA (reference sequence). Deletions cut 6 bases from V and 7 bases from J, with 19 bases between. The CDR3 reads CSASARGGWNEQFF. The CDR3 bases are TGCAGTGCGTCCGCCAGGGGAGGGTGGAATGAGCAGTTCTTC.

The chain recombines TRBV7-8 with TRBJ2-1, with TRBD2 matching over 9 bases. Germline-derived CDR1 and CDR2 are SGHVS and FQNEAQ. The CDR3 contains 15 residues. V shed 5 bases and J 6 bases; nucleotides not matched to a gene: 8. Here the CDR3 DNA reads TGTGCCAGCAGCGGTGGGGCTAGCGGGGCCAATGAGCAGTTCTTC. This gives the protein CASSGGASGANEQFF. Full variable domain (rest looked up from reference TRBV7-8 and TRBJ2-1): GAGVSQSPRYKVAKRGQDVALRCDPISGHVSLFWYQQALGQGPEFLTYFQNEAQLDKSGLPSDRFFAERPEGSVSTLKIQRTQQEDSAVYLCASSGGASGANEQFFGPGTRLTVL.

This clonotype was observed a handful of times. The CDR3 region has the DNA TGTGCCAGTAGTATTGCAGCCCCAGGCACTGAAGCTTTCTTT. Amino acid sequence: CASSIAAPGTEAFF. V gene TRBV19 combines with J gene TRBJ1-1; D remains ambiguous. Deletions cut 3 bases from V and 4 bases from J, with 12 bases between. The CDR3 runs 14 residues. CDR1 LNHDA and CDR2 SQIVND come from the germline V gene (reference sequence).

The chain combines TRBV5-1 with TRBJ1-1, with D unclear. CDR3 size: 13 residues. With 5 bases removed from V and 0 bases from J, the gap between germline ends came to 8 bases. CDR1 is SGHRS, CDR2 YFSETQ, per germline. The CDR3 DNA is TGCGCCAGCAGATGGGCCCTGAACACTGAAGCTTTCTTT. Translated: CASRWALNTEAFF.

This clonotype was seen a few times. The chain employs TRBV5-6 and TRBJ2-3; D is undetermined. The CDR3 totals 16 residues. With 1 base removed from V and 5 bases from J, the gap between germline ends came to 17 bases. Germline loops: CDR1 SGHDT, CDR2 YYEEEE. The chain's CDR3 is CASSLSTAKHVDTQYF. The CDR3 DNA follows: TGTGCCAGCAGCTTGAGCACAGCTAAACACGTAGATACGCAGTATTTT.

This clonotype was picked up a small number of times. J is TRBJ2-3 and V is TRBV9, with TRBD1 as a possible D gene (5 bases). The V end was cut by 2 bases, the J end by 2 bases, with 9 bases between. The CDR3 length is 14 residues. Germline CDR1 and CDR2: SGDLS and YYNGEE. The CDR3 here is CASSVQGNTDTQYF. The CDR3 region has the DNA TGTGCCAGCAGCGTTCAGGGCAACACAGATACGCAGTATTTT.

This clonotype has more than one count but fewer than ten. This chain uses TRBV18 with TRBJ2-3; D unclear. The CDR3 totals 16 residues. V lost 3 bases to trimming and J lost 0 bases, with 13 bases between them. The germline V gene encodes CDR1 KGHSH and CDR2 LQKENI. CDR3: CASSPVAGVSTDTQYF. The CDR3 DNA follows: TGTGCCAGCTCACCCGTTGCCGGCGTCAGCACAGATACGCAGTATTTT.

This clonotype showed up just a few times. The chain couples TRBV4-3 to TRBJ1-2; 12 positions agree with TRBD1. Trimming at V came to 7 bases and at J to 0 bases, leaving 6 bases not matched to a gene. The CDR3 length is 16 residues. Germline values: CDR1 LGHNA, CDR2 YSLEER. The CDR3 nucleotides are TGCGCCAGCAACCGGGACAGGGGGCCGACTAACTATGGCTACACCTTC. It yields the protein CASNRDRGPTNYGYTF.